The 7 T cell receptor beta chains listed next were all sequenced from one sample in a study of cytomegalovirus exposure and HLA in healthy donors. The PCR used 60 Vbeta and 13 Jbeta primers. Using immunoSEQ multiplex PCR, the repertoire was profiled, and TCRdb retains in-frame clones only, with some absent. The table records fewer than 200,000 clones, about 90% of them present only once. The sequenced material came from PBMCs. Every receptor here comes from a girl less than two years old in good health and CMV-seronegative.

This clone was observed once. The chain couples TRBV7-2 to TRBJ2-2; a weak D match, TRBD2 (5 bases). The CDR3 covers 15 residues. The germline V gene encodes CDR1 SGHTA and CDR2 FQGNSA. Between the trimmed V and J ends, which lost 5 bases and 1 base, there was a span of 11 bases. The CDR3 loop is CASSPPRGNTGELFF. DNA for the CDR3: TGTGCCAGCAGCCCCCCCCGGGGGAACACCGGGGAGCTGTTTTTT.

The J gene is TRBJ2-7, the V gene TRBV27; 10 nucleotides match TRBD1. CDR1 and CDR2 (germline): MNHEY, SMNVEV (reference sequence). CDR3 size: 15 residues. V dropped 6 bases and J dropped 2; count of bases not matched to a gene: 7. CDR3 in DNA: TGTGCCAGCAGGGCCCCGGGACAGGGGACCTACGAGCAGTACTTC. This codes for CASRAPGQGTYEQYF.

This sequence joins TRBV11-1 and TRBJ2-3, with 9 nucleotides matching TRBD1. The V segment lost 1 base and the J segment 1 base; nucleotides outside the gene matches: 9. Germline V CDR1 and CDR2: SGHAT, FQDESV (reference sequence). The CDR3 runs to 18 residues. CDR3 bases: TGTGCCAGCAGCTTAGGCCCCGGGACAGGGTCCGGCACAGATACGCAGTATTTT. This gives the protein CASSLGPGTGSGTDTQYF.

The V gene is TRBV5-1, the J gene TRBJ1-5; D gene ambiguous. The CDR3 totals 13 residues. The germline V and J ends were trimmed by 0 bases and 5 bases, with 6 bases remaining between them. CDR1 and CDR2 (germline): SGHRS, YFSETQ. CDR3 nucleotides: TGCGCCAGCAGCTTGGAGAGGGATCAGCCCCAGCATTTT. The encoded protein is CASSLERDQPQHF. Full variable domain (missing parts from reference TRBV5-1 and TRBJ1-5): KAGVTQTPRYLIKTRGQQVTLSCSPISGHRSVSWYQQTPGQGLQFLFEYFSETQRNKGNFPGRFSGRQFSNSRSEMNVSTLELGDSALYLCASSLERDQPQHFGDGTRLSIL.

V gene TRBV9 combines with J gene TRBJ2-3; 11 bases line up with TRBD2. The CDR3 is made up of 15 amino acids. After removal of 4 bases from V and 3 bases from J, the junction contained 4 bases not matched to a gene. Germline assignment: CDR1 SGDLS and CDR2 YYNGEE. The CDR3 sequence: CASSLRLAGTDTQYF. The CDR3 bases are TGTGCCAGCAGCCTCCGACTAGCGGGAACAGATACGCAGTATTTT.

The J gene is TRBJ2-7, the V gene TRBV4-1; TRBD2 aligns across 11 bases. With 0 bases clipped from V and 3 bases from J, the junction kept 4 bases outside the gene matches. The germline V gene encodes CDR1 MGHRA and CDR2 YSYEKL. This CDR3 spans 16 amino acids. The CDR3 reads CASSQEGLAASYEQYF. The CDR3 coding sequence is TGCGCCAGCAGCCAAGAGGGACTAGCGGCGAGCTACGAGCAGTACTTC.

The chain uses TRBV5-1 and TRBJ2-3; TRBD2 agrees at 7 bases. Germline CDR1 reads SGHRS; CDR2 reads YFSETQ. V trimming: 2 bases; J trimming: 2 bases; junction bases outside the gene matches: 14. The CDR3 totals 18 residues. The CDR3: CASSFFAGAHQHTDTQYF. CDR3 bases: TGCGCCAGCAGCTTTTTCGCGGGAGCACACCAACACACAGATACGCAGTATTTT. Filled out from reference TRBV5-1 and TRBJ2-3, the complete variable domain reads KAGVTQTPRYLIKTRGQQVTLSCSPISGHRSVSWYQQTPGQGLQFLFEYFSETQRNKGNFPGRFSGRQFSNSRSEMNVSTLELGDSALYLCASSFFAGAHQHTDTQYFGPGTRLTVL.